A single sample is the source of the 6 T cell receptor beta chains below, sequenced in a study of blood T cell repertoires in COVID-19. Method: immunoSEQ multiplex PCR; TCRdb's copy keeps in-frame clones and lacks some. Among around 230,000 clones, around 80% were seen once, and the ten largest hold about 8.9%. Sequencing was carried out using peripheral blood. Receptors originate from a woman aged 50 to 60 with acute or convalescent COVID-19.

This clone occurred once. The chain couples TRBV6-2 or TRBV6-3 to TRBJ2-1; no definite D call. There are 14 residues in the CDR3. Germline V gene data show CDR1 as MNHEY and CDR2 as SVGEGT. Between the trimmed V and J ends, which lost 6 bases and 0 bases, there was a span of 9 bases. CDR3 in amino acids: CASSQSSSYNEQFF. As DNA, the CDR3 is TGTGCCAGCAGCCAGTCGAGCTCCTACAATGAGCAGTTCTTC.

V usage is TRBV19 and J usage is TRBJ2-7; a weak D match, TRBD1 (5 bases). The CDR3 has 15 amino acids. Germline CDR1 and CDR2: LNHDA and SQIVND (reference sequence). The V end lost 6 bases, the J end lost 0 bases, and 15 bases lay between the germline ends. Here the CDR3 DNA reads TGTGCCAGTAGCCCCAGGGCAGCCGCCTCCTACGAGCAGTACTTC. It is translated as CASSPRAAASYEQYF.

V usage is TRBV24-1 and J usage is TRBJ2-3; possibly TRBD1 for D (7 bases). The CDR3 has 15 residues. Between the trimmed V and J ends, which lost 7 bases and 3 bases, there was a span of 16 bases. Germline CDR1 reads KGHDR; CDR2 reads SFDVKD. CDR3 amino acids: CATRGASGGTDTQYF. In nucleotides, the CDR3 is TGTGCCACCAGGGGGGCCTCAGGGGGGACAGATACGCAGTATTTT.

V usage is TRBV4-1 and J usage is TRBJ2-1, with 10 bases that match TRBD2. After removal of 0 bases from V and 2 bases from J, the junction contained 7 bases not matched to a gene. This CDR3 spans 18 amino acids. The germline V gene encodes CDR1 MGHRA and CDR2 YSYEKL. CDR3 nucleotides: TGCGCCAGCAGCCAAGAGAGGGCAACTAGCGGGGCCTACAATGAGCAGTTCTTC. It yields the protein CASSQERATSGAYNEQFF.

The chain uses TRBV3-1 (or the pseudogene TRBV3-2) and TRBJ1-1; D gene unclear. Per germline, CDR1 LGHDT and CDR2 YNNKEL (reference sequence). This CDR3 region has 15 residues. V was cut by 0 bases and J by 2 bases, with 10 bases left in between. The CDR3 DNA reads TGTGCCAGCAGCCAAGATCTAGGCCATAACACTGAAGCTTTCTTT. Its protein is CASSQDLGHNTEAFF.

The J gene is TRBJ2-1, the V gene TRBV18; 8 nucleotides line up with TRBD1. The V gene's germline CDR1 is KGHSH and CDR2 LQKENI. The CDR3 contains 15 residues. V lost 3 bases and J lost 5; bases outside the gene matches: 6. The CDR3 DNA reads TGTGCCAGCTCACCCACGACAGGGGTCGACAATGAGCAGTTCTTC. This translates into CASSPTTGVDNEQFF. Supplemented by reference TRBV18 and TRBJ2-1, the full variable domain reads NAGVMQNPRHLVRRRGQEARLRCSPMKGHSHVYWYRQLPEEGLKFMVYLQKENIIDESGMPKERFSAEFPKEGPSILRIQQVVRGDSAAYFCASSPTTGVDNEQFFGPGTRLTVL.